The clone carrying this TCR beta chain was seen many times. The antigen is unknown. The data derive from a study of HIV-infected children after antiretroviral therapy interruption. Study-wide points: By the end of treatment interruption, naive CD4+ clonality (Gini) increased.

The TCR library was built from RNA with a 3' RACE protocol and unique molecular identifiers. TCRdb re-derived calls from the 3' RACE reads in MiXCR, one entry per CDR3 protein. This sample yields about 40,000 distinct CDR3 sequences, of which about 7% are seen a single time; just under 1% belongs to the top ten. Treatment noted: PENTA 11 planned treatment interruption arm or continuous ART arm. The germline V gene encodes CDR1 MNHNS and CDR2 SASEGT. The CDR3 runs 15 residues. Deletions cut 7 bases from V and 7 bases from J, with 20 bases between. The TCR comes from a pool of human donors with HIV. V gene TRBV6-1 combines with J gene TRBJ1-5; D remains ambiguous. Sequences were derived from CD45RA+ CD4+ T cells from PBMCs, pooled from several time points, sampled from a donor given antiretroviral therapy, either interrupted or continuous. Stated subset: naive CD4+ CD45RA+ CD45RO- T cells. The CDR3 DNA sequence: TGTGCCAGCATCGAAGCGATAGGCCTAAAACAGCCCCAGCATTTT. This gives the protein CASIEAIGLKQPQHF.